This T cell receptor (beta chain) was sequenced during a study of cytomegalovirus exposure and HLA in healthy donors. Study-wide points: Immune exposure information comprised only CMV serostatus.

Per the germline V gene, CDR1 is KGHSH and CDR2 is LQKENI. This CDR3 has 15 residues. V lost 0 bases and J lost 4; bases outside the gene matches: 0. In regard to this clone: The antigen is undetermined.

Both 60 Vbeta primers and 13 Jbeta primers went into the PCR. Libraries were prepared by immunoSEQ multiplex PCR; TCRdb keeps only in-frame clonotypes and omits some of them. The profile covers 85,000 to 100,000 clones, with just under 85% appearing a single time and roughly 5.5% taken by the ten largest. The clonotype was recovered from a woman between 18 and 29 years old in good health and CMV-seropositive. J is TRBJ1-1 and V is TRBV18, with 12 nucleotides matching TRBD1. Input material: PBMCs. The CDR3 DNA reads as TGTGCCAGCTCACCACCGGGACAGGGGGCCACTGAAGCTTTCTTT. Its protein is CASSPPGQGATEAFF.